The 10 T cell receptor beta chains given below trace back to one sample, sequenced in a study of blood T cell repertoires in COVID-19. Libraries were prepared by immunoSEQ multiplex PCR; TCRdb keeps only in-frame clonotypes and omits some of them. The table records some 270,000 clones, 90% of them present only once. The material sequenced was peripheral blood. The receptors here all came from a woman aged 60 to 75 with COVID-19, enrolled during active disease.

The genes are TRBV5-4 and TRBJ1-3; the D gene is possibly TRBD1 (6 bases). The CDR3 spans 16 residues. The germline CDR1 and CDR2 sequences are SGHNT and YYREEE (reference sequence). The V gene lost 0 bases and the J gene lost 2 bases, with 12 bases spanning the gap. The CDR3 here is CASSLDPGDTGNTIYF. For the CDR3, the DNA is TGTGCCAGCAGCTTGGATCCAGGGGACACTGGAAACACCATATATTTT.

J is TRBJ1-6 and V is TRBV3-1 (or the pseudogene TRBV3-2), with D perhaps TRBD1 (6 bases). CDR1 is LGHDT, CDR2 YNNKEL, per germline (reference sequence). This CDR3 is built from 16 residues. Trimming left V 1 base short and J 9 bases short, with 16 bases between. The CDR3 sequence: CASSQGAAQGVSPLHF. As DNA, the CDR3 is TGTGCCAGCAGCCAAGGGGCGGCACAGGGTGTTTCACCCCTCCACTTT.

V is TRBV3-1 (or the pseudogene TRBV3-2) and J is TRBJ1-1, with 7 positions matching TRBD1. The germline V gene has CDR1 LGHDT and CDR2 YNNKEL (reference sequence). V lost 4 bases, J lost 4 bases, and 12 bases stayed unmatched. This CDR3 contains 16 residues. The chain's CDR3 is CASSLQGSQGGTEAFF. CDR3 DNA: TGTGCCAGCAGCCTACAAGGGTCGCAGGGGGGCACTGAAGCTTTCTTT.

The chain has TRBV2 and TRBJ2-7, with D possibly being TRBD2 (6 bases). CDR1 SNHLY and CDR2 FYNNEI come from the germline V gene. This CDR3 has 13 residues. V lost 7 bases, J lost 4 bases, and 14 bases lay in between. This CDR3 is CASIGGTEYEQYF. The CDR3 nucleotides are TGTGCCAGCATTGGGGGGACGGAATACGAGCAGTACTTC.

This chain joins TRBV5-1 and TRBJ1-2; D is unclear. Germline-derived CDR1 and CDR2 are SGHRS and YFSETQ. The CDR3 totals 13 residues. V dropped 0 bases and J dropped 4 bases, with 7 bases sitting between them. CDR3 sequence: CASSLDYSYGYTF. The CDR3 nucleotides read TGCGCCAGCAGCTTGGATTATAGCTATGGCTACACCTTC.

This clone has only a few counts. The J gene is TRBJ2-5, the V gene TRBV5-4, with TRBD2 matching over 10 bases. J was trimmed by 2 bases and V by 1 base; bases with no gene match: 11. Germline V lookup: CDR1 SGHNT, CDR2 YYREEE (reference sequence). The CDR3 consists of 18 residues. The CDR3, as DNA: TGTGCCAGCAGCTTGAGCATACGGACTAGCGGCCGACAAGAGACCCAGTACTTC. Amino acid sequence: CASSLSIRTSGRQETQYF.

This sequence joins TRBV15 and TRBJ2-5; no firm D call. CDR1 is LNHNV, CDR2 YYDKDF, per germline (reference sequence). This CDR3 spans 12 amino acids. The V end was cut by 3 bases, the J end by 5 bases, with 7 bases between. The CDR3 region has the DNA TGTGCCACCAGCAGTTATCTGGAGACCCAGTACTTC. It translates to CATSSYLETQYF.

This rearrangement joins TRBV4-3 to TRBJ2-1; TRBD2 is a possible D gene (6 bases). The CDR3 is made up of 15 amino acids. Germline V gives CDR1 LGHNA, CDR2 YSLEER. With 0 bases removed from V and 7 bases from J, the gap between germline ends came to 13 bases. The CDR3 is CASSQEEGNSNEQFF. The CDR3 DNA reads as TGCGCCAGCAGCCAAGAGGAGGGCAACTCAAATGAGCAGTTCTTC.

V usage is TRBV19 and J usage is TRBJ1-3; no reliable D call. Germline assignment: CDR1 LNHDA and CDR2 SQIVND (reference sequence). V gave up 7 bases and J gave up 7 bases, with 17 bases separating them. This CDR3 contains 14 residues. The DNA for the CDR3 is TGTGCCAGTACCCACGTTGATCTTGGCAACACCATATATTTT. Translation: CASTHVDLGNTIYF.

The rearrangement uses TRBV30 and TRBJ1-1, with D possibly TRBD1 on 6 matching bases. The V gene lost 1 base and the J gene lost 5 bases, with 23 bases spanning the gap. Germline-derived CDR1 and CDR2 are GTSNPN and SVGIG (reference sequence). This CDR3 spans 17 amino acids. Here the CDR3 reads CAWSADRAQAKKTEAFF. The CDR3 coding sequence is TGTGCCTGGAGTGCGGACAGAGCCCAGGCTAAAAAGACTGAAGCTTTCTTT.